This T cell receptor beta chain is drawn from a study of CD8 T cells in ankylosing spondylitis. Study-wide results and limits: Previous work reported some of these motif variants in the synovial fluid and blood of reactive arthritis. A motif of fewer than ten highly homologous TCR beta variants was seen as apparently characteristic of ankylosing spondylitis blood.

This CDR3 contains 12 residues. V lost 10 bases and J lost 5; bases outside the gene matches: 8. Germline CDR1 LNHNV, CDR2 YYDKDF (reference sequence). Preparation of TCR beta libraries was done by quantitative 5'-RACE with molecular barcodes. A single record per CDR3 protein comes from TCRdb applying MiXCR to the 5' RACE reads. The sample lists 250,000 to 400,000 distinct CDR3 sequences; around a tenth were seen once. This clonotype was seen ten or more times. The antigen is unknown. The TCR sequence derives from a female donor with ankylosing spondylitis or in good health (not recorded which). Sequencing was done on a sample of blood, either unsorted or a sorted T cell fraction (not recorded which). V gene TRBV15 combines with J gene TRBJ2-7; TRBD1 matches at 7 bases. The CDR3 nucleotides read TGTGCCATTGAATCGACAGGGCACGAGCAGTACTTC. This sequence encodes CAIESTGHEQYF.